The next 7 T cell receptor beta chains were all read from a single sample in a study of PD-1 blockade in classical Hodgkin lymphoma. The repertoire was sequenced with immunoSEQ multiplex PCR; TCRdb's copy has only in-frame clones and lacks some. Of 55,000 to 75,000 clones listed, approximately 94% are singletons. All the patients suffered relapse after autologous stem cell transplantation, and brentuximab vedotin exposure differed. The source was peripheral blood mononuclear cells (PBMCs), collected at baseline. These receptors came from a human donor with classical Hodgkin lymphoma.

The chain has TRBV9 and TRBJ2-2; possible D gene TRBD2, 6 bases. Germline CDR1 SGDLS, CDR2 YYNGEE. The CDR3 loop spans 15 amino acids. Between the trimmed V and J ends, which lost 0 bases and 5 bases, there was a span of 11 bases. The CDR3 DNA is TGTGCCAGCAGCGTAGCGGGGGTTCAAACCGGGGAGCTGTTTTTT. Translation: CASSVAGVQTGELFF.

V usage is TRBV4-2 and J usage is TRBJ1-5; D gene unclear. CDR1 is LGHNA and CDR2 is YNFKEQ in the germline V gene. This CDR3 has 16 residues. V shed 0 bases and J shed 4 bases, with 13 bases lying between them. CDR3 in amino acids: CASSQDRGRQNQPQHF. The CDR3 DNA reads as TGTGCCAGCAGCCAAGATCGTGGCAGGCAGAATCAGCCCCAGCATTTT.

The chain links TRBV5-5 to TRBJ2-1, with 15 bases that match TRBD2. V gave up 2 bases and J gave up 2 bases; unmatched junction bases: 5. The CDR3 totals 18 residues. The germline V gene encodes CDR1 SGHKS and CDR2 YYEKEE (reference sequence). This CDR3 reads CASSFGLAGGPTYNEQFF. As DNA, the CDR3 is TGTGCCAGCAGCTTCGGACTAGCGGGGGGGCCAACCTACAATGAGCAGTTCTTC.

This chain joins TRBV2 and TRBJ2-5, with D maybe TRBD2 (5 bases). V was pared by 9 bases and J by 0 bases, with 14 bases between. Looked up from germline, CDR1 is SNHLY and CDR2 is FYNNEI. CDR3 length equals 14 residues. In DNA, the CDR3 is TGTGCCAGAGGCGGGTACAGAGACCAAGAGACCCAGTACTTC. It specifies CARGGYRDQETQYF.

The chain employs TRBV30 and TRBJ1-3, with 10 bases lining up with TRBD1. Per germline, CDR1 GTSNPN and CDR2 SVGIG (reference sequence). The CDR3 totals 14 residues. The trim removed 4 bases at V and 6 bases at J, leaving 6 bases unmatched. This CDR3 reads CAWIDRGRENTIYF. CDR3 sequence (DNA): TGTGCCTGGATCGACAGGGGGCGGGAAAACACCATATATTTT.

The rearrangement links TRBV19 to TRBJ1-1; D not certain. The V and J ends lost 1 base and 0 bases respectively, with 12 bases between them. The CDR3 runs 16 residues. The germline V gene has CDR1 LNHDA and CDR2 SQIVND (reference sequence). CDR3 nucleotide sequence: TGTGCCAGTAGTATAGGAGGTGGGAGGATGAACACTGAAGCTTTCTTT. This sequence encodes CASSIGGGRMNTEAFF.

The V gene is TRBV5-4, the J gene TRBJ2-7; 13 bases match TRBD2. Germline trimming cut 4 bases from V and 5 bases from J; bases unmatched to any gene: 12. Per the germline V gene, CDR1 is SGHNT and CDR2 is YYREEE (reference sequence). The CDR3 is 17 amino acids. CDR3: CASSPGGTSGMGDEQYF. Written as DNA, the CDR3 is TGTGCCAGCAGCCCGGGGGGGACTAGCGGGATGGGGGACGAGCAGTACTTC.